A single sample gave rise to the 24 T cell receptor beta chains below, sequenced in a study of siplizumab effects on memory and regulatory T cells. Clones were sequenced by immunoSEQ multiplex PCR, and TCRdb holds only the in-frame ones, with some missing. The table includes about 100,000 clones, over 90% detected once. Material for sequencing was non-Treg CD4+ T cells sorted from blood. Every receptor here comes from a human donor in good health.

This CDR3 is CASSPTGGSNQPQHF. CDR3 sequence (DNA): TGTGCCAGCAGCCCAACGGGAGGTAGCAATCAGCCCCAGCATTTT. V usage is TRBV9 and J usage is TRBJ1-5; D is ambiguous. Trimming removed 4 bases at V and 0 bases at J, with 11 bases between. Germline V gene data show CDR1 as SGDLS and CDR2 as YYNGEE. This CDR3 spans 15 amino acids.

This clone was recorded once. The chain employs TRBV28 and TRBJ1-2, with D maybe TRBD1 (5 bases). V lost 6 bases and J lost 4, with 15 bases in between. The CDR3 has 14 amino acids. CDR1 is MDHEN and CDR2 is SYDVKM in the germline V gene. The CDR3 here is CASSRSGVLYGYTF. The DNA for the CDR3 is TGTGCCAGCAGCCGATCGGGGGTTCTCTATGGCTACACCTTC.

The chain couples TRBV7-8 to TRBJ2-1; unclear D gene. V was trimmed by 0 bases and J by 10 bases, leaving 4 bases between them. The CDR3 contains 11 residues. Per germline, CDR1 SGHVS and CDR2 FQNEAQ. The CDR3 coding sequence is TGTGCCAGCAGCTTAGCGGGGGAGCAGTTCTTC. Residues: CASSLAGEQFF.

The chain joins TRBV11-2 to TRBJ2-5; D not certain. From germline, CDR1 is SGHAT and CDR2 FQNNGV. The CDR3 is made up of 12 amino acids. The V gene lost 4 bases and the J gene lost 9 bases, with 12 bases spanning the gap. This CDR3 reads CASSSLGAAQYF. The CDR3 bases are TGTGCCAGCAGCTCCCTTGGTGCGGCCCAGTACTTC.

The chain couples TRBV19 to TRBJ2-1; TRBD2 aligns across 11 bases. The ends lost 6 bases at V and 7 bases at J; junction bases unmatched: 5. Germline V gene sequence: CDR1 LNHDA, CDR2 SQIVND (reference sequence). The CDR3 runs to 14 residues. CDR3 in amino acids: CASRTSGSLNEQFF. The CDR3 DNA follows: TGTGCCAGTAGAACTAGCGGGAGTTTAAATGAGCAGTTCTTC.

This clone is a singleton in its sample. The chain couples TRBV5-6 to TRBJ1-2; D is ambiguous. The CDR3 runs 13 residues. Germline CDR1 is SGHDT and CDR2 is YYEEEE. Trimming took 4 bases from V and 6 from J, leaving 13 bases between them. For the CDR3, the DNA is TGTGCCAGCAGCCCTGGGAGGTATCATGGCTACACCTTC. This codes for CASSPGRYHGYTF.

This chain's CDR3 is CASSKTGAQETQYF. In DNA form, the CDR3 reads TGTGCCAGTAGCAAAACAGGGGCCCAAGAGACCCAGTACTTC. This chain uses TRBV19 with TRBJ2-5; TRBD1 matches 7 bases. Trimming removed 6 bases from V and 1 base from J; junction bases left unmatched: 5. Looked up from germline, CDR1 is LNHDA and CDR2 is SQIVND (reference sequence). This CDR3 contains 14 residues.

This sequence joins TRBV6-5 and TRBJ2-7; no definite D call. CDR1 and CDR2 from the germline V gene are MNHEY and SVGAGI. The V end lost 8 bases, the J end lost 3 bases, and 11 bases lay between the germline ends. CDR3 length: 12 residues. The CDR3 is CASGDGYYEQYF. CDR3 nucleotide sequence: TGTGCCAGCGGAGACGGATACTACGAGCAGTACTTC.

This clone was counted a few times. This chain uses TRBV5-4 with TRBJ2-1; 11 nucleotides line up with TRBD2. Trimming cost V 4 bases and J 0 bases; bases outside gene matches: 9. The CDR3 contains 18 residues. Germline CDR1 and CDR2: SGHNT and YYREEE (reference sequence). CDR3 residues: CASSARTSGFNSYNEQFF. In nucleotides, the CDR3 is TGTGCCAGCAGCGCAAGGACTAGCGGGTTCAACTCCTACAATGAGCAGTTCTTC. The complete variable domain, with remaining parts taken from reference TRBV5-4 and TRBJ2-1, reads ETGVTQSPTHLIKTRGQQVTLRCSSQSGHNTVSWYQQALGQGPQFIFQYYREEENGRGNFPPRFSGLQFPNYSSELNVNALELDDSALYLCASSARTSGFNSYNEQFFGPGTRLTVL.

This clone appeared a single time. The V gene is TRBV5-1, the J gene TRBJ2-2, with D perhaps TRBD1 (6 bases). CDR1 and CDR2 (germline): SGHRS, YFSETQ. Trimming took off 8 bases at V and 3 bases at J, with 11 bases between the two ends. The CDR3 runs 13 residues. The CDR3, as DNA: TGCGCCAGTAGTAACAGGGACACCGGGGAGCTGTTTTTT. This encodes CASSNRDTGELFF.

The rearrangement links TRBV5-4 to TRBJ2-1, with D perhaps matching TRBD1 (7 bases). The CDR3 totals 17 residues. Between the trimmed V and J ends, which lost 4 bases and 4 bases, there was a span of 21 bases. Germline V lookup: CDR1 SGHNT, CDR2 YYREEE (reference sequence). The CDR3 spells CASSPGGGTVSYNEQFF. In DNA form, the CDR3 reads TGTGCCAGCAGCCCAGGCGGCGGGACAGTGAGTTACAATGAGCAGTTCTTC.

The chain combines TRBV4-2 with TRBJ2-2; 8 bases agree with TRBD2. The germline V gene encodes CDR1 LGHNA and CDR2 YNFKEQ. Trimming took 1 base from V and 6 from J; bases not matched to a gene: 4. The CDR3 is 15 residues long. The CDR3 bases are TGTGCCAGCAGCCAAGTAGGGACTAGAGCCGGGGAGCTGTTTTTT. Translating gives CASSQVGTRAGELFF.

The chain employs TRBV5-5 and TRBJ2-1, with D possibly called TRBD1 or TRBD2 (7 bases each). This CDR3 has 13 residues. The V gene lost 2 bases and the J gene lost 8 bases, with 11 bases spanning the gap. The V gene's germline CDR1 is SGHKS and CDR2 YYEKEE (reference sequence). The CDR3 DNA follows: TGTGCCAGCAGCTTACAGGGGAGGGATGAGCAGTTCTTC. It encodes CASSLQGRDEQFF.

The CDR3 reads CASSVAPFDGELFF. The CDR3 DNA reads TGTGCCAGCAGCGTAGCACCGTTTGACGGGGAGCTGTTTTTT. This rearrangement joins TRBV9 to TRBJ2-2; D gene uncertain. The V end lost 0 bases, the J end lost 7 bases, and 10 bases lay between the germline ends. The CDR3 contains 14 residues. Germline V gene sequence: CDR1 SGDLS, CDR2 YYNGEE. The entire variable domain, with the rest obtained from reference TRBV9 and TRBJ2-2, is as follows: DSGVTQTPKHLITATGQRVTLRCSPRSGDLSVYWYQQSLDQGLQFLIQYYNGEERAKGNILERFSAQQFPDLHSELNLSSLELGDSALYFCASSVAPFDGELFFGEGSRLTVL.

This clone came up a few times. The V gene is TRBV19, the J gene TRBJ1-3, with D unresolved. The CDR3 has 14 amino acids. Germline CDR1 LNHDA, CDR2 SQIVND (reference sequence). The V end lost 6 bases, the J end lost 0 bases, and 9 bases lay between the germline ends. Written as DNA, the CDR3 is TGTGCCAGTAGGCGGCAGCCCTCTGGAAACACCATATATTTT. Translating gives CASRRQPSGNTIYF.

The V and J genes are TRBV28 and TRBJ1-1; 8 nucleotides line up with TRBD1. Germline assignment: CDR1 MDHEN and CDR2 SYDVKM. The CDR3 is 14 residues long. The V gene end was trimmed by 3 bases and the J gene end by 3 bases; junction bases not matched to a gene: 3. The CDR3 sequence is CASSLQGADTEAFF. The CDR3 coding sequence is TGTGCCAGCAGTTTGCAGGGGGCTGACACTGAAGCTTTCTTT. Based on the CDR3 plus reference TRBV28 and TRBJ1-1, the full variable domain is DVKVTQSSRYLVKRTGEKVFLECVQDMDHENMFWYRQDPGLGLRLIYFSYDVKMKEKGDIPEGYSVSREKKERFSLILESASTNQTSMYLCASSLQGADTEAFFGQGTRLTVV.

The V call is TRBV5-1, the J call TRBJ2-7, with 11 bases matching TRBD1. The CDR3 length is 19 residues. The trim removed 0 bases at V and 3 bases at J, leaving 14 bases unmatched. In germline, CDR1 is SGHRS, CDR2 YFSETQ. Written as DNA, the CDR3 is TGCGCCAGCAGCTTGGCTTTCCGGGACAGGGGGACTCCGGACTACGAGCAGTACTTC. It translates to CASSLAFRDRGTPDYEQYF.

The gene calls are TRBV2 and TRBJ2-1; unclear D gene. Germline values: CDR1 SNHLY, CDR2 FYNNEI. The V end was cut by 4 bases, the J end by 4 bases, with 11 bases between. This CDR3 comprises 14 residues. The CDR3 nucleotides read TGTGCCAGCAGTGGGTTTGGCTATTACAATGAGCAGTTCTTC. Protein: CASSGFGYYNEQFF.

This chain links TRBV19 with TRBJ2-7; TRBD2 might be the D (5 bases). Germline V gene lookup returns CDR1 LNHDA and CDR2 SQIVND (reference sequence). The CDR3 has 11 amino acids. With 7 bases removed from V and 5 bases from J, the gap between germline ends came to 9 bases. CDR3 residues: CASKRADEQYF. In DNA form, the CDR3 reads TGTGCCAGTAAGAGGGCGGACGAGCAGTACTTC.

The rearrangement links TRBV27 to TRBJ1-1, with D perhaps TRBD1 (5 bases). The germline V gene has CDR1 MNHEY and CDR2 SMNVEV (reference sequence). The CDR3 spans 16 residues. V was cut by 6 bases and J by 5 bases, with 22 bases left in between. CDR3 sequence reads: CASSPDSRVLRTEAFF. The CDR3 region has the DNA TGTGCCAGCAGCCCAGACTCCAGGGTCCTAAGGACTGAAGCTTTCTTT.

The V gene is TRBV25-1, the J gene TRBJ2-5; 9 bases fit TRBD2. The CDR3 sequence is 15 residues long. CDR1 MGHDK and CDR2 SYGVNS come from the germline V gene. J gave up 3 bases and V 6 bases, and 8 bases lay outside the gene matches. The CDR3 region has the DNA TGTGCCAGCAGGAAGGGACTAGCTGAAAAAGAGACCCAGTACTTC. As protein: CASRKGLAEKETQYF.

V and J are TRBV19 and TRBJ2-5; 8 bases map to TRBD1. The CDR3 is 15 amino acids. Germline V CDR1 and CDR2: LNHDA, SQIVND (reference sequence). V shed 5 bases, J shed 5 bases, and the junction held 10 bases outside the gene matches. The CDR3 DNA reads TGTGCCAGTAGTCTTTCCTGGGACAGGTGGGAGACCCAGTACTTC. It specifies CASSLSWDRWETQYF.

The V call is TRBV28, the J call TRBJ2-7; 8 bases align to TRBD1. CDR1 is MDHEN and CDR2 is SYDVKM in the germline V gene. The CDR3 consists of 15 residues. Trimming cost V 8 bases and J 7 bases; bases outside gene matches: 16. CDR3 in DNA: TGTGCCAGCCGACCGGAATACAGGGGGGAGGAGGAGCAGTACTTC. It codes for CASRPEYRGEEEQYF.

The chain couples TRBV10-3 to TRBJ2-1, with D possibly TRBD1 on 6 matching bases. The germline CDR1 and CDR2 sequences are ENHRY and SYGVKD. The V end lost 10 bases, the J end lost 5 bases, and 21 bases lay between the germline ends. The CDR3 is 15 residues long. CDR3: CASGFNWGPNNEQFF. The DNA for the CDR3 is TGTGCCAGCGGTTTCAACTGGGGGCCCAACAATGAGCAGTTCTTC.